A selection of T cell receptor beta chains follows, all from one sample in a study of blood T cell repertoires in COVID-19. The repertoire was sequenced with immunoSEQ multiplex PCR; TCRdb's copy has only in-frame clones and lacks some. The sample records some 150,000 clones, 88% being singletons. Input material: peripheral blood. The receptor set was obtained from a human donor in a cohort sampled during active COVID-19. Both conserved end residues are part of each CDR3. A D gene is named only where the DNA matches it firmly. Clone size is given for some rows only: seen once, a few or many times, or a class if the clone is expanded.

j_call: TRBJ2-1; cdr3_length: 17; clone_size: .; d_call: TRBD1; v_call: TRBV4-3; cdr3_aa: CASSQDLFGTGLNEQFF; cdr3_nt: TGCGCCAGCAGCCAAGATCTCTTTGGGACAGGGTTAAATGAGCAGTTCTTC
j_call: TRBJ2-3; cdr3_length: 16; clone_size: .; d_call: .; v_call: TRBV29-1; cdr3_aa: CSVEAPSALSTDTQYF; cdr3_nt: TGCAGCGTTGAAGCCCCTAGCGCTCTTAGCACAGATACGCAGTATTTT
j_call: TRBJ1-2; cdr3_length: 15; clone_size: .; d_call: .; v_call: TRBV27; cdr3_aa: CASSLLFGGADGYTF; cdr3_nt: TGTGCCAGCAGTTTACTGTTTGGAGGGGCTGATGGCTACACCTTC
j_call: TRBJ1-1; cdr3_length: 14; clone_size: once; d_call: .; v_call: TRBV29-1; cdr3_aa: CSAGPGLMNTEAFF; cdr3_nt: TGCAGCGCCGGACCGGGACTGATGAACACTGAAGCTTTCTTT
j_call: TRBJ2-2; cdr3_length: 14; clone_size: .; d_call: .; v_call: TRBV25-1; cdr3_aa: CASSERRNTGELFF; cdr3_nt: TGTGCCAGCAGTGAGCGGCGGAACACCGGGGAGCTGTTTTTT
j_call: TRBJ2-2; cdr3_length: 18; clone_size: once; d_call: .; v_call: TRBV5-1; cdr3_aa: CASSGSLEYTGLTGELFF; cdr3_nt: TGCGCCAGCAGTGGCTCCCTGGAGTACACGGGACTCACCGGGGAGCTGTTTTTT
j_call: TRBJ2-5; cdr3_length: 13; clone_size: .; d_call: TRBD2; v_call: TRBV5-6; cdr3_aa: CASSVTSQETQYF; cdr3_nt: TGTGCCAGCAGCGTGACTAGCCAGGAGACCCAGTACTTC
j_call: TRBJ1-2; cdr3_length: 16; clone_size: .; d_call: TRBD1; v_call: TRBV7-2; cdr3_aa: CASSLGWDRLNYGYTF; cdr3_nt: TGTGCCAGCAGCCTAGGCTGGGACAGACTTAACTATGGCTACACCTTC
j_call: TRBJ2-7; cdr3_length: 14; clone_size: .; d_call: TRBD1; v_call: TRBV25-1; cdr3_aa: CASSGRRQGSEQYF; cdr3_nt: TGTGCCAGCAGTGGCCGCCGACAGGGAAGCGAGCAGTACTTC
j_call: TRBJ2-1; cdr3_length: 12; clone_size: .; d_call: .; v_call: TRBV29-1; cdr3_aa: CSVGRVVNEQFF; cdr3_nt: TGCAGCGTTGGCCGGGTGGTCAATGAGCAGTTCTTC
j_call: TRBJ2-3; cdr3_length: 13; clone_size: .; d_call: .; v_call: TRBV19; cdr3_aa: CASSTRGRDTQYF; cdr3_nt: TGTGCCAGTAGCACCCGAGGGAGAGATACGCAGTATTTT
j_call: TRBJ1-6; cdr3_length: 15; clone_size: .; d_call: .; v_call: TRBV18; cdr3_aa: CASSPSVQGISPLHF; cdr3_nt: TGTGCCAGCTCACCATCGGTCCAGGGGATTTCACCCCTCCACTTT
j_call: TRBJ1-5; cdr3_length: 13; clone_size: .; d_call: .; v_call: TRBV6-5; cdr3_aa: CASGPSGNQPQHF; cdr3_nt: TGTGCCAGCGGTCCATCAGGGAATCAGCCCCAGCATTTT
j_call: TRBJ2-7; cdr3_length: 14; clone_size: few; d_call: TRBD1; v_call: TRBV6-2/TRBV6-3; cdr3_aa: CASSYGTESYEQYF; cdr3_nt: TGTGCCAGCAGTTACGGGACAGAGTCCTACGAGCAGTACTTC
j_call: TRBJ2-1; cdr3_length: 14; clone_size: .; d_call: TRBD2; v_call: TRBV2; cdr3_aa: CASSGRGGYNEQFF; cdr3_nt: TGTGCCAGCAGTGGGCGGGGGGGTTACAATGAGCAGTTCTTC
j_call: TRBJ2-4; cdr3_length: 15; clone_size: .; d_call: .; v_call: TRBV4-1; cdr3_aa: CASSQGGLAKNIQYF; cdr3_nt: TGCGCCAGCAGCCAAGGGGGACTGGCCAAAAACATTCAGTACTTC
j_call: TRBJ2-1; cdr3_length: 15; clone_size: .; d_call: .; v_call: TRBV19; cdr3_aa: CASNDGGLLYNEQFF; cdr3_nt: TGTGCCAGTAACGATGGCGGGCTACTCTACAATGAGCAGTTCTTC
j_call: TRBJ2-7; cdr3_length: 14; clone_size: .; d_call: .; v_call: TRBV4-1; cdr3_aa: CASSQKTGAYEQYF; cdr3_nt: TGCGCCAGCAGCCAAAAGACAGGCGCCTACGAGCAGTACTTC
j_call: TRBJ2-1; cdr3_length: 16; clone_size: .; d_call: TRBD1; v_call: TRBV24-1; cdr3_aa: CATSGGGTGGYNEQFF; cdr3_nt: TGTGCCACCAGTGGGGGAGGGACAGGGGGCTACAATGAGCAGTTCTTC
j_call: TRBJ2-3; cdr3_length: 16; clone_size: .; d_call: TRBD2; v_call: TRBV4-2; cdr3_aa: CASSQELAVGADTQYF; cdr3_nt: TGTGCCAGCAGCCAAGAACTAGCGGTCGGTGCAGATACGCAGTATTTT
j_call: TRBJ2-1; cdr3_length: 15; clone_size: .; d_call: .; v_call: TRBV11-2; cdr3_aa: CASSSFTSSYNEQFF; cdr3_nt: TGTGCCAGCAGCTCGTTTACGAGCTCCTACAATGAGCAGTTCTTC
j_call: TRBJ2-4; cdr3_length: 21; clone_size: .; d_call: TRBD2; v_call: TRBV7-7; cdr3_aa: CASSSPHCSGRVAVAKNIQYF; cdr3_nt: TGTGCTAGCAGCTCCCCACACTGTAGCGGGAGGGTGGCAGTAGCCAAAAACATTCAGTACTTC
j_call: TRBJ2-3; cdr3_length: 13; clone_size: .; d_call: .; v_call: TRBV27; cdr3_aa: CASSLMHTDTQYF; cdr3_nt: TGTGCCAGCAGTCTAATGCACACAGATACGCAGTATTTT
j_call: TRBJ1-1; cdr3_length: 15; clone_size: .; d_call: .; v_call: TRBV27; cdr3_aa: CASSSPGSLNTEAFF; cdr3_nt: TGTGCCAGCAGCAGTCCAGGGTCTCTGAACACTGAAGCTTTCTTT
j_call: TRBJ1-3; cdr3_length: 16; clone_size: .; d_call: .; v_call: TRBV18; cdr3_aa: CASSPTYTGNGNTIYF; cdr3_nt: TGTGCCAGCTCACCGACTTATACAGGAAACGGAAACACCATATATTTT
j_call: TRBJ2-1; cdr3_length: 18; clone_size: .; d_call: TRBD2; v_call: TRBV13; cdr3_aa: CASSLELAGASSYNEQFF; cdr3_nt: TGTGCCAGCAGCTTAGAACTAGCGGGGGCCTCCTCCTACAATGAGCAGTTCTTC
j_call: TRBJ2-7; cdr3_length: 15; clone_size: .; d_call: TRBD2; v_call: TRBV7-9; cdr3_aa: CASSLEGGRDYEQYF; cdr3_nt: TGTGCCAGCAGCCTCGAGGGAGGGCGGGATTACGAGCAGTACTTC
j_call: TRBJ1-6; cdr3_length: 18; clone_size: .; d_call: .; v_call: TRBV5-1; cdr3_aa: CASSLGQGSRSYNSPLHF; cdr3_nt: TGCGCCAGCAGCTTGGGGCAGGGGAGCAGATCCTATAATTCACCCCTCCACTTT
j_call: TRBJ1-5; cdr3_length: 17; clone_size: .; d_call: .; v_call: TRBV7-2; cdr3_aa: CASSLAFTAYSNQPQHF; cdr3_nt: TGTGCCAGCAGCTTAGCGTTCACAGCTTATAGCAATCAGCCCCAGCATTTT
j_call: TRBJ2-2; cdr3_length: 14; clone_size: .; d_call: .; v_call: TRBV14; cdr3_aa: CASSQELGAGELFF; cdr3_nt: TGTGCCAGCAGCCAAGAGTTAGGGGCCGGGGAGCTGTTTTTT
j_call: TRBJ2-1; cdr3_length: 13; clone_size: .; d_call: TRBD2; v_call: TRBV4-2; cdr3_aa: CASSQESRTSGFF; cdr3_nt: TGTGCCAGCAGCCAAGAAAGTCGGACTAGTGGGTTCTTC
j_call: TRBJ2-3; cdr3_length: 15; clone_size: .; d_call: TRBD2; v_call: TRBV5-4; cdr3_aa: CASSLGLAESDTQYF; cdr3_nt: TGTGCCAGCAGCTTGGGGCTAGCGGAATCAGATACGCAGTATTTT
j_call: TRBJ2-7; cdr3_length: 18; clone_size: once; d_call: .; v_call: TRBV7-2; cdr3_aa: CASSLAATGRGSSYEQYF; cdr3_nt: TGTGCCAGCAGCTTAGCAGCCACAGGGAGGGGGTCCTCCTACGAGCAGTACTTC
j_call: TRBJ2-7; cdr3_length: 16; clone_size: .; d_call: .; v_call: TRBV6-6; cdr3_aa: CASSRVRTDSSYEQYF; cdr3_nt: TGTGCCAGCAGCCGAGTCCGGACAGACAGCTCCTACGAGCAGTACTTC
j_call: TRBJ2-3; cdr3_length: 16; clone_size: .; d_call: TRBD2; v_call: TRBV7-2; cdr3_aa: CASSLGLAGFSDTQYF; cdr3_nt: TGTGCCAGCAGCCTCGGACTAGCGGGTTTCTCAGATACGCAGTATTTT
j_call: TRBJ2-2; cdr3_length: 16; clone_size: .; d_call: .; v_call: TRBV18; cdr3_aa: CASSPRRAQNTGELFF; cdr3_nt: TGTGCCAGCTCACCACGCAGGGCCCAGAACACCGGGGAGCTGTTTTTT
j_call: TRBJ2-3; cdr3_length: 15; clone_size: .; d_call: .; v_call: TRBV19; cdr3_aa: CASSNLLLSTDTQYF; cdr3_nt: TGTGCCAGTAGTAATCTTCTACTCAGCACAGATACGCAGTATTTT
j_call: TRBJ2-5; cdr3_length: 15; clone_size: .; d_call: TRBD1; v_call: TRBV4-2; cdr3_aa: CASSKTGGLQETQYF; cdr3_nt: TGTGCCAGCAGCAAAACAGGGGGTCTCCAAGAGACCCAGTACTTC
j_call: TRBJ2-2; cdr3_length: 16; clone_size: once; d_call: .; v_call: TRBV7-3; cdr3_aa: CASSSQGAGYTGELFF; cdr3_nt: TGTGCCAGCAGCTCACAAGGGGCGGGATACACCGGGGAGCTGTTTTTT
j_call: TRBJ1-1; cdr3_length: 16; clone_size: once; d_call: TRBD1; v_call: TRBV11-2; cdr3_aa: CASSLTWGTEYSEAFF; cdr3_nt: TGTGCCAGCAGTCTAACTTGGGGGACAGAGTACTCTGAAGCTTTCTTT
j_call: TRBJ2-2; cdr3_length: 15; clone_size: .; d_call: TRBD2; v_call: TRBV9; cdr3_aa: CASSGTSGSTGELFF; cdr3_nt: TGTGCCAGCAGCGGGACTAGCGGATCCACCGGGGAGCTGTTTTTT
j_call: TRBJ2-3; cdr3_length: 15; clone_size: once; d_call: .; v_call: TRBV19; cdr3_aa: CASSMAQVGTDTQYF; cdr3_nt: TGTGCCAGTAGTATGGCCCAGGTTGGCACAGATACGCAGTATTTT
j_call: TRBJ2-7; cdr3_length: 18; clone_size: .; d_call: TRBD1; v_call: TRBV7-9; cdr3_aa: CASSSPIPDRGLPYEQYF; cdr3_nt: TGTGCCAGCAGCTCACCTATTCCCGACAGGGGTCTACCCTACGAGCAGTACTTC
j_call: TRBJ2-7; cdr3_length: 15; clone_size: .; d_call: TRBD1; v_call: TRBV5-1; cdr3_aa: CASGQTGTGSYEQYF; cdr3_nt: TGCGCCAGCGGACAAACCGGGACAGGGTCCTACGAGCAGTACTTC
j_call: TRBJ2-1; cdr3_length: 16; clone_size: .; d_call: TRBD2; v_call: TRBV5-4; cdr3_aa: CASSLPGLAGVREQFF; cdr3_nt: TGTGCCAGCAGCTTGCCGGGGCTAGCGGGAGTCCGTGAGCAGTTCTTC
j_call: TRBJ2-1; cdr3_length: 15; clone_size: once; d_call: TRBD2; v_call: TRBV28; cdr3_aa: CASSATSGGYNEQFF; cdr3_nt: TGTGCCAGCAGTGCTACTAGCGGGGGTTACAATGAGCAGTTCTTC
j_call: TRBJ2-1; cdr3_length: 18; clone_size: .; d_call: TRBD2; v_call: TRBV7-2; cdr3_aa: CASSLGDRRAGGRNEQFF; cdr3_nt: TGTGCCAGCAGCTTAGGAGATCGGAGAGCGGGAGGACGCAATGAGCAGTTCTTC
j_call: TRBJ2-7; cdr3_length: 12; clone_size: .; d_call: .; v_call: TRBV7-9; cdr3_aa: CASSGTQYEQYF; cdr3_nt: TGTGCCAGCTCCGGGACACAGTACGAGCAGTACTTC
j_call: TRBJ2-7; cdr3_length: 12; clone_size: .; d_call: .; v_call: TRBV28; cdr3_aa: CASRLTGETQYF; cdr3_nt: TGTGCCAGCAGACTAACAGGTGAAACGCAGTACTTC
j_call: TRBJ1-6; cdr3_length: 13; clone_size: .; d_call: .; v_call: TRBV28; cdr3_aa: CASRGLIYSPLHF; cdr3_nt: TGTGCCAGCAGGGGGCTCATTTATTCACCCCTCCACTTT
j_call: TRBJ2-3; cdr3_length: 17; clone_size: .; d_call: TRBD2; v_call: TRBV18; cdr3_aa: CASSPPGIAGVTDTQYF; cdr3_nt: TGTGCCAGCTCACCACCGGGGATAGCGGGAGTAACAGATACGCAGTATTTT
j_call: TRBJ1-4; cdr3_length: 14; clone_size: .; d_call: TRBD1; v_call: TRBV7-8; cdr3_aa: CASSSGTGNEKLFF; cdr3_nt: TGTGCCAGCAGCTCCGGGACAGGGAATGAAAAACTGTTTTTT
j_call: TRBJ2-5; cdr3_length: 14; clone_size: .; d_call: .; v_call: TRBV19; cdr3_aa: CASSPWFEEETQYF; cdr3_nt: TGTGCCAGTAGTCCTTGGTTTGAGGAAGAGACCCAGTACTTC
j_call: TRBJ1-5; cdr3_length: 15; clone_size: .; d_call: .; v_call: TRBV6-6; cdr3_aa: CASRKPANSNQPQHF; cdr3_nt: TGTGCCAGCAGAAAACCCGCTAATAGCAATCAGCCCCAGCATTTT
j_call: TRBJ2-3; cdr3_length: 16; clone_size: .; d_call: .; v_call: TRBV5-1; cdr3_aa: CASSFTGTPSTDTQYF; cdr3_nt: TGCGCCAGCAGCTTCACCGGGACACCCAGCACAGATACGCAGTATTTT